The text below deals with one T cell receptor beta chain. Sample time point: approximately twelve months of natalizumab therapy. This record belongs to a study of multiple sclerosis patients with progressive multifocal leukoencephalopathy. Germline CDR1 is MNHEY and CDR2 is SVGAGI. Trimming cost V 0 bases and J 4 bases; bases outside gene matches: 4. The CDR3 runs 15 residues. Spiked into each PCR were synthetic inline TR CDR3 controls of all V-J pairings. The table came from immunoSEQ multiplex PCR; TCRdb's copy has only in-frame clones and leaves some out. The sample shows around 25,000 clones, 85% to 95% of them seen only once.

Sequenced here: PBMCs, sampled from a patient treated with natalizumab. The gene calls are TRBV6-5 and TRBJ2-5; 8 bases are a match to TRBD2. The source of this sequence is a young man with multiple sclerosis. This CDR3 reads CASSYSTTSGETQYF. Here the CDR3 DNA reads TGTGCCAGCAGTTACTCGACAACTAGCGGAGAGACCCAGTACTTC.